These T cell receptor beta chains were read from a single sample in a study of control samples from healthy donors and cancer patients. Sequencing was performed with immunoSEQ multiplex PCR; in TCRdb, only in-frame clones are kept and a portion is missing. The profile shows about 140,000 clones, just over 85% of them singletons. Specimen: blood. The receptors shown here come from a man between 18 and 35 years old in good health. The CDR3 runs from the conserved cysteine through the conserved F or W. The order of the fields is V gene, D gene, clone size, J gene, CDR3 DNA, CDR3 protein. D genes are given only for firm matches. Some rows mark clone size as missing; the rest say once, few, many or name a class of expanded clone.

V gene: TRBV18
D gene: -
clone size: -
J gene: TRBJ2-3
CDR3 DNA: TGTGCCAGCTCATCAACGCGGTTCGCAAGCACAGATACGCAGTATTTT
CDR3 protein: CASSSTRFASTDTQYF

V gene: TRBV29-1
D gene: -
clone size: -
J gene: TRBJ2-1
CDR3 DNA: TGCAGCGTTGAAGGGCGGGGAAATGAGCAGTTCTTC
CDR3 protein: CSVEGRGNEQFF

V gene: TRBV7-9
D gene: TRBD1
clone size: -
J gene: TRBJ1-2
CDR3 DNA: TGTGCCAGCATGCGAACGACAGGGTGGAAGTATGGCTACACCTTC
CDR3 protein: CASMRTTGWKYGYTF

V gene: TRBV11-2
D gene: TRBD2
clone size: -
J gene: TRBJ2-2
CDR3 DNA: TGTGCCAGCAGCTTAGTCGGGACTAGCGGGGGGCTGACCGGGGAGCTGTTTTTT
CDR3 protein: CASSLVGTSGGLTGELFF

V gene: TRBV6-5
D gene: -
clone size: -
J gene: TRBJ2-7
CDR3 DNA: TGTGCCAGCAGAGGGGGTTGGGATTGGACCTACGAGCAGTACTTC
CDR3 protein: CASRGGWDWTYEQYF

V gene: TRBV7-3
D gene: -
clone size: -
J gene: TRBJ2-2
CDR3 DNA: TGTGCCAGCAGACCCACTAGCTACACCGGGGAGCTGTTTTTT
CDR3 protein: CASRPTSYTGELFF

V gene: TRBV6-1
D gene: -
clone size: few
J gene: TRBJ1-1
CDR3 DNA: TGTGCCAGCAGTGAGCAGGGTAGCCCTGAAGCTTTCTTT
CDR3 protein: CASSEQGSPEAFF

V gene: TRBV9
D gene: -
clone size: -
J gene: TRBJ2-1
CDR3 DNA: TGTGCCAGCAGCGCCCCCGGGGGCCCCGCTTACAATGAGCAGTTCTTC
CDR3 protein: CASSAPGGPAYNEQFF

V gene: TRBV9
D gene: -
clone size: -
J gene: TRBJ2-1
CDR3 DNA: TGTGCCAGCAGCGTGTGGGGGACTGAGCAGTTCTTC
CDR3 protein: CASSVWGTEQFF

V gene: TRBV2
D gene: -
clone size: -
J gene: TRBJ1-2
CDR3 DNA: TGTGCCAGCACTCCCGGACAGTTTAGTATCTATGGCTACACCTTC
CDR3 protein: CASTPGQFSIYGYTF

V gene: TRBV2
D gene: -
clone size: once
J gene: TRBJ1-5
CDR3 DNA: TGTGCCAGCAGCGCCAGAATAAATCAGCCCCAGCATTTT
CDR3 protein: CASSARINQPQHF

V gene: TRBV29-1
D gene: -
clone size: -
J gene: TRBJ2-5
CDR3 DNA: TGCAGCGTTGAGGAAATTGCCGGCGAGACCCAGTACTTC
CDR3 protein: CSVEEIAGETQYF

V gene: TRBV19
D gene: -
clone size: -
J gene: TRBJ1-2
CDR3 DNA: TGTGCCAGTAGTATAGGGTACTCTAAGGATGGCTACACCTTC
CDR3 protein: CASSIGYSKDGYTF

V gene: TRBV15
D gene: -
clone size: -
J gene: TRBJ2-5
CDR3 DNA: TGTGCCACCAGCACACTCGACAGTCAAGAGACCCAGTACTTC
CDR3 protein: CATSTLDSQETQYF

V gene: TRBV30
D gene: TRBD1
clone size: -
J gene: TRBJ1-3
CDR3 DNA: TGTGCCTGGAGTGGGGGAACAGGGGCGGGAAACACCATATATTTT
CDR3 protein: CAWSGGTGAGNTIYF

V gene: TRBV2
D gene: -
clone size: -
J gene: TRBJ1-4
CDR3 DNA: TGTGCCAGCAGTGGTCGGGGGGCTAATGAAAAACTGTTTTTT
CDR3 protein: CASSGRGANEKLFF

V gene: TRBV27
D gene: TRBD2
clone size: few
J gene: TRBJ2-3
CDR3 DNA: TGTGCCAGCAGGGCTCGACTAGCGGGGGAACTCACAGATACGCAGTATTTT
CDR3 protein: CASRARLAGELTDTQYF

V gene: TRBV19
D gene: -
clone size: -
J gene: TRBJ2-7
CDR3 DNA: TGTGCCAGTAGTATATCGCAGGGAAGCTCCTACGAGCAGTACTTC
CDR3 protein: CASSISQGSSYEQYF

V gene: TRBV7-2
D gene: -
clone size: -
J gene: TRBJ1-3
CDR3 DNA: TGTGCCAGCAGCTCCCAGCGGGCAGGGTACGGAAACACCATATATTTT
CDR3 protein: CASSSQRAGYGNTIYF

V gene: TRBV28
D gene: TRBD1
clone size: -
J gene: TRBJ1-5
CDR3 DNA: TGTGCCAGCAGTTCGGACAGGGAGGAGTATCAGCCCCAGCATTTT
CDR3 protein: CASSSDREEYQPQHF

V gene: TRBV19
D gene: -
clone size: -
J gene: TRBJ1-1
CDR3 DNA: TGTGCCAGTAAAGGCGCTGAAGCTTTCTTT
CDR3 protein: CASKGAEAFF

V gene: TRBV11-3
D gene: TRBD2
clone size: once
J gene: TRBJ2-3
CDR3 DNA: TGTGCCAGCAGCACCGGGACTAGCGGAAGTAACACAGATACGCAGTATTTT
CDR3 protein: CASSTGTSGSNTDTQYF

V gene: TRBV24-1
D gene: -
clone size: once
J gene: TRBJ1-2
CDR3 DNA: TGTGCCACCAGTGACCCCGGGACATCGTATGGCTACACCTTC
CDR3 protein: CATSDPGTSYGYTF

V gene: TRBV29-1
D gene: -
clone size: -
J gene: TRBJ1-1
CDR3 DNA: TGCAGCGTTGAAGTGACGGGACGGACGAACACTGAAGCTTTCTTT
CDR3 protein: CSVEVTGRTNTEAFF

V gene: TRBV7-8
D gene: -
clone size: -
J gene: TRBJ2-7
CDR3 DNA: TGTGCCAGCAGCTTAGATCGGAGCTCCTACGAGCAGTACTTC
CDR3 protein: CASSLDRSSYEQYF

V gene: TRBV2
D gene: -
clone size: -
J gene: TRBJ2-7
CDR3 DNA: TGTGCCAGCAGTGAGAAAGGGTACGAGCAGTACTTC
CDR3 protein: CASSEKGYEQYF

V gene: TRBV29-1
D gene: TRBD2
clone size: -
J gene: TRBJ2-7
CDR3 DNA: TGCAGCGTTGAAGATCCGCTAGCGGGGGGGGCCTACGAGCAGTACTTC
CDR3 protein: CSVEDPLAGGAYEQYF

V gene: TRBV3-1/TRBV3-2
D gene: -
clone size: once
J gene: TRBJ2-3
CDR3 DNA: TGTGCCAGCAGCCAAGACGGCCGAGATACGCAGTATTTT
CDR3 protein: CASSQDGRDTQYF

V gene: TRBV29-1
D gene: -
clone size: -
J gene: TRBJ1-1
CDR3 DNA: TGCAGCGTCGATCGTATAAACACTGAAGCTTTCTTT
CDR3 protein: CSVDRINTEAFF

V gene: TRBV3-1/TRBV3-2
D gene: -
clone size: -
J gene: TRBJ2-3
CDR3 DNA: TGTGCCAGCAGCCAAGATTTAGCGAGCGATACGCAGTATTTT
CDR3 protein: CASSQDLASDTQYF

V gene: TRBV5-8
D gene: -
clone size: -
J gene: TRBJ2-1
CDR3 DNA: TGTGCCAGCAGCTTGGCAGGGTTCAATGAGCAGTTCTTC
CDR3 protein: CASSLAGFNEQFF

V gene: TRBV9
D gene: -
clone size: -
J gene: TRBJ2-3
CDR3 DNA: TGTGCCAGCAGCGTGGGCCCTAGAGATACGCAGTATTTT
CDR3 protein: CASSVGPRDTQYF

V gene: TRBV23-1
D gene: TRBD1
clone size: -
J gene: TRBJ1-1
CDR3 DNA: TGCGCCAGACAGGGGGAAGGGAACACTGAAGCTTTCTTT
CDR3 protein: CARQGEGNTEAFF

V gene: TRBV5-4
D gene: -
clone size: -
J gene: TRBJ2-7
CDR3 DNA: TGTGCCAGCAGCTTGGGTTACGAGCAGTACTTC
CDR3 protein: CASSLGYEQYF

V gene: TRBV13
D gene: TRBD1
clone size: once
J gene: TRBJ2-1
CDR3 DNA: TGTGCCAGCAGCGGGGACAGGGTTTTTTACAATGAGCAGTTCTTC
CDR3 protein: CASSGDRVFYNEQFF

V gene: TRBV6-5
D gene: -
clone size: -
J gene: TRBJ1-4
CDR3 DNA: TGTGCCAGCACCCGGGGCCGTAATGAAAAACTGTTTTTT
CDR3 protein: CASTRGRNEKLFF

V gene: TRBV9
D gene: -
clone size: -
J gene: TRBJ1-2
CDR3 DNA: TGTGCCAGCAGCGTTTTGCCGACAGCGAACTATGGCTACACCTTC
CDR3 protein: CASSVLPTANYGYTF

V gene: TRBV20-1
D gene: TRBD1
clone size: -
J gene: TRBJ2-7
CDR3 DNA: TGCAGTGCTAGTAACAGGGGGCACGAGCAGTACTTC
CDR3 protein: CSASNRGHEQYF

V gene: TRBV2
D gene: -
clone size: -
J gene: TRBJ2-7
CDR3 DNA: TGTGCCAGCAGTGATAGGCCTGTAAGCTCCTACGAGCAGTACTTC
CDR3 protein: CASSDRPVSSYEQYF

V gene: TRBV3-1/TRBV3-2
D gene: TRBD2
clone size: -
J gene: TRBJ2-5
CDR3 DNA: TGTGCCAGCAGCCAAGCGGGGTCTAGCGGGGGTGGGGAGACCCAGTACTTC
CDR3 protein: CASSQAGSSGGGETQYF

V gene: TRBV28
D gene: -
clone size: once
J gene: TRBJ2-2
CDR3 DNA: TGTGCCAGCAGTTTCGGTGCGGGGAAAGGCACCGGGGAGCTGTTTTTT
CDR3 protein: CASSFGAGKGTGELFF

V gene: TRBV10-1
D gene: -
clone size: few
J gene: TRBJ2-7
CDR3 DNA: TGCGCCAGGACCTTAACTGCGCCCTACGAGCAGTACTTC
CDR3 protein: CARTLTAPYEQYF

V gene: TRBV25-1
D gene: TRBD1
clone size: -
J gene: TRBJ2-7
CDR3 DNA: TGTGCCAGCAGTGAATCGGGCAGGGGGAGCTCCTACGAGCAGTACTTC
CDR3 protein: CASSESGRGSSYEQYF

V gene: TRBV19
D gene: TRBD2
clone size: medium-sized
J gene: TRBJ2-5
CDR3 DNA: TGTGCCAGTTCCCCTAGCGGGGAGGGCCCGGCCCAGTACTTC
CDR3 protein: CASSPSGEGPAQYF